The entry below gives a single T cell receptor (beta chain) sequence along with its context. CDR1 and CDR2 (germline): KGHSH, LQKENI. The J segment lost 0 bases and the V segment lost 5 bases, leaving 6 bases of the junction unmatched. CDR3 length: 16 amino acids. Sequenced by immunoSEQ multiplex PCR; TCRdb stores in-frame clones only, minus some. Here the sample spans approximately 10,000 clones, 85% being singletons. This record belongs to a study of blood T cell dynamics during melanoma immunotherapy. Time point reported: week 3, after first cycle of checkpoint inhibitor. The rearrangement joins TRBV18 to TRBJ2-2; 7 bases match TRBD1. The input for sequencing was blood, taken from a patient treated with checkpoint blockade. The source of this sequence is a human donor with melanoma. The CDR3 bases are TGTGCCAGCTCAGGATTGGACAGGCCGAACACCGGGGAGCTGTTTTTT. Its protein is CASSGLDRPNTGELFF.